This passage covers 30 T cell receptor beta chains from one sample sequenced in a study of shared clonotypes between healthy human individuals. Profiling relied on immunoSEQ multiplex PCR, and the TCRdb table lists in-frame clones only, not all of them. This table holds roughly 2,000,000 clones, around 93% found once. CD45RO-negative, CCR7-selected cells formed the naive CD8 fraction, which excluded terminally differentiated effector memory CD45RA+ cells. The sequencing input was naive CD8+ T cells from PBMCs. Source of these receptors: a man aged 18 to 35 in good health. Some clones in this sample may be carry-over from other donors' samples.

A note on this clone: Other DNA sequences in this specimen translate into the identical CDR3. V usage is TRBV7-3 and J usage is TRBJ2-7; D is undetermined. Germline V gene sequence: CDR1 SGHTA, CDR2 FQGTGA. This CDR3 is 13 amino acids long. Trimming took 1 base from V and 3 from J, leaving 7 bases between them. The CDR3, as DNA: TGTGCCAGCAGCTTAATGGGCGGCTACGAGCAGTACTTC. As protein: CASSLMGGYEQYF.

The CDR3 DNA is TGTGCCAGCAGCAACGGGGACGCCTACAATGAGCAGTTCTTC. It yields the protein CASSNGDAYNEQFF. The chain combines TRBV7-9 with TRBJ2-1, with D possibly being TRBD1 or TRBD2 (5 bases each). This CDR3 has 14 amino acids. The V and J ends lost 5 bases and 2 bases respectively, with 10 bases between them. CDR1 and CDR2 from the germline V gene are SEHNR and FQNEAQ (reference sequence).

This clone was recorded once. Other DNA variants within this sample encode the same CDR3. The CDR3 nucleotides read TGTGCCAGCAGTTTACGACCATCCTACGAGCAGTACTTC. Amino acid sequence: CASSLRPSYEQYF. The rearrangement links TRBV27 to TRBJ2-7; D is ambiguous. Trimming took 2 bases from V and 1 from J, leaving 6 bases between them. Germline V gives CDR1 MNHEY, CDR2 SMNVEV (reference sequence). This CDR3 region has 13 residues.

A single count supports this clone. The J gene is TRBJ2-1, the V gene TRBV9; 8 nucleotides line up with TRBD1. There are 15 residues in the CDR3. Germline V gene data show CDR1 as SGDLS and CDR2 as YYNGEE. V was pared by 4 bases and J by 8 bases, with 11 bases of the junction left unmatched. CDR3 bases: TGTGCCAGCAGCCCACGGACAGGGCCTACCCATGAGCAGTTCTTC. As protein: CASSPRTGPTHEQFF.

The CDR3 nucleotides read TGTGCCAGCAGCCCACCGGGACTACACACCGGGGAGCTGTTTTTT. As protein: CASSPPGLHTGELFF. The rearrangement uses TRBV7-9 and TRBJ2-2; 7 bases are a match to TRBD2. The germline gives CDR1 SEHNR, CDR2 FQNEAQ (reference sequence). CDR3 size: 15 residues. V gave up 5 bases and J gave up 3 bases; unmatched junction bases: 6.

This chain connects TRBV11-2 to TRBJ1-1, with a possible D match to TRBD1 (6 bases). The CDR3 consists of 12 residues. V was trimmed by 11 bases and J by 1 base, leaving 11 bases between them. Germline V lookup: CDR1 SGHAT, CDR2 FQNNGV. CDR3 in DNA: TGTGCCGTCAGGGGTCCGAACACTGAAGCTTTCTTT. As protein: CAVRGPNTEAFF.

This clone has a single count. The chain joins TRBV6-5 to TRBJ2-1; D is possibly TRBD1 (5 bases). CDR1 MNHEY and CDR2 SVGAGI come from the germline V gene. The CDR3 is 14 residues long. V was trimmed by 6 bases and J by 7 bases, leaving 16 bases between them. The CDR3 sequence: CASSPRQRRNEQFF. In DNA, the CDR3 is TGTGCCAGCAGCCCCCGACAGCGAAGGAATGAGCAGTTCTTC.

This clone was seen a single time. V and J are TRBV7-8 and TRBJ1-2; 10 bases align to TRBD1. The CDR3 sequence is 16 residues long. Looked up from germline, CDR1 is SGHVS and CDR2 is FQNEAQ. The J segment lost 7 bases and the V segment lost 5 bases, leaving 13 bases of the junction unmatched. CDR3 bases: TGTGCCAGCAGCCCCATGACAGGGGGCGCCTTCGGTGGCTACACCTTC. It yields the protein CASSPMTGGAFGGYTF.

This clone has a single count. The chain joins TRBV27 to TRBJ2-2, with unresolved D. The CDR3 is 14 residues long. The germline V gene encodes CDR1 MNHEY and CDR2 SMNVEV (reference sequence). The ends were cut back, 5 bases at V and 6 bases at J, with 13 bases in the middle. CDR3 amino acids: CASSPTVDPGELFF. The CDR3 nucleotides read TGTGCCAGCAGTCCAACGGTAGACCCCGGGGAGCTGTTTTTT.

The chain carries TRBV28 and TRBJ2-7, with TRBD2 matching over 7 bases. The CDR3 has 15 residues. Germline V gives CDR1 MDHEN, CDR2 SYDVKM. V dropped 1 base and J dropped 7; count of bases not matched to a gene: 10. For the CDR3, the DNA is TGTGCCAGCAGTTTATCCGGGCGAGGACTAGGAGAGCAGTACTTC. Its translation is CASSLSGRGLGEQYF.

The CDR3 coding sequence is TGCGCCAGCAGTGAGTTTGGGGGAAACACCATATATTTT. This encodes CASSEFGGNTIYF. The rearrangement links TRBV10-2 to TRBJ1-3; no reliable D call. The CDR3 has 13 residues. CDR1 is WSHSY, CDR2 SAAADI, per germline. Trimming removed 1 base at V and 4 bases at J, with 5 bases between.

The CDR3 loop reads CASSPGSTSYEQYF. CDR3 coding DNA: TGTGCCAGCAGCCCCGGATCCACCTCCTACGAGCAGTACTTC. The rearrangement links TRBV28 to TRBJ2-7; D gene ambiguous. The CDR3 has 14 residues. Germline assignment: CDR1 MDHEN and CDR2 SYDVKM. V was clipped by 6 bases and J by 0 bases, with 12 bases between them. The variable domain in full, completed from reference TRBV28 and TRBJ2-7, reads DVKVTQSSRYLVKRTGEKVFLECVQDMDHENMFWYRQDPGLGLRLIYFSYDVKMKEKGDIPEGYSVSREKKERFSLILESASTNQTSMYLCASSPGSTSYEQYFGPGTRLTVT.

The CDR3 loop is CASSGMTGTNYEQYF. The DNA of the CDR3 is TGTGCCAGCAGCGGCATGACCGGGACAAATTACGAGCAGTACTTC. The chain links TRBV5-4 to TRBJ2-7, with D possibly being TRBD1 (6 bases). The CDR3 has 15 residues. Germline V lookup: CDR1 SGHNT, CDR2 YYREEE (reference sequence). V was shortened by 4 bases and J by 4 bases, with 18 bases between the two germline ends.

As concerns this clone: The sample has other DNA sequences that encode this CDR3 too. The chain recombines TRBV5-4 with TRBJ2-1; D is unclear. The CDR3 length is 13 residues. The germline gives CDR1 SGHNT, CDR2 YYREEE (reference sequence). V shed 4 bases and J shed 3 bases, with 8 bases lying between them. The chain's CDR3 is CASSPRGYNEQFF. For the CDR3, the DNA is TGTGCCAGCAGCCCACGCGGCTACAATGAGCAGTTCTTC.

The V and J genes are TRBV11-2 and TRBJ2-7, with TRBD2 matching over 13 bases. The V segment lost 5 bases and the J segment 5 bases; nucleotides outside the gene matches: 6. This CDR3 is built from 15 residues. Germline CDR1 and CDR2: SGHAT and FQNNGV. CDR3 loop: CASSREGLAGDEQYF. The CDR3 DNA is TGTGCCAGCAGCCGAGAAGGACTAGCGGGAGACGAGCAGTACTTC.

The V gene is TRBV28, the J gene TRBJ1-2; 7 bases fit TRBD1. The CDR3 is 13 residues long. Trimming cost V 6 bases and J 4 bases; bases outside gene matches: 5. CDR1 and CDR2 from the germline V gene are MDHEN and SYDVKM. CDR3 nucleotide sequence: TGTGCCAGCAGATCGACAGGGACCTATGGCTACACCTTC. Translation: CASRSTGTYGYTF.

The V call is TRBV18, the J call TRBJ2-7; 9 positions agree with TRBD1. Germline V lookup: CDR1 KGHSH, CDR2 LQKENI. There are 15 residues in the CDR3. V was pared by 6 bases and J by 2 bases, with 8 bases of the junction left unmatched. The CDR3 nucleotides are TGTGCCAGCTCCGGGCAGGACAGGGGAGCCTACGAGCAGTACTTC. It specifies CASSGQDRGAYEQYF.

The CDR3 coding sequence is TGTGCCTGGAATTGGGGAGATGCTGAGACCCAGTACTTC. Protein product: CAWNWGDAETQYF. This chain joins TRBV30 and TRBJ2-5, with D tentatively TRBD2 (5 bases). Trimming pared 4 bases from V and 5 bases from J, leaving 14 bases between. Per the germline V gene, CDR1 is GTSNPN and CDR2 is SVGIG (reference sequence). The CDR3 contains 13 residues.

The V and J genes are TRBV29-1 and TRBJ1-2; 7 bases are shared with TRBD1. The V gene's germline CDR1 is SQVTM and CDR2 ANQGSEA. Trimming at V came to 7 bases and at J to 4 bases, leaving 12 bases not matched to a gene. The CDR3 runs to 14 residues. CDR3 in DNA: TGCAGCGCCGTGGAAGGGGGCTTGGGCTATGGCTACACCTTC. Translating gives CSAVEGGLGYGYTF.

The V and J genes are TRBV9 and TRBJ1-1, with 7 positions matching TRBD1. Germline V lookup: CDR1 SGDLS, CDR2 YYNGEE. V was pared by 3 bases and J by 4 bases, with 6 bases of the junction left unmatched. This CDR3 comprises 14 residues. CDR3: CASSEGAGATEAFF. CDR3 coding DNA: TGTGCCAGCAGCGAGGGGGCTGGGGCCACTGAAGCTTTCTTT. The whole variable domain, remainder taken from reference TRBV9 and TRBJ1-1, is DSGVTQTPKHLITATGQRVTLRCSPRSGDLSVYWYQQSLDQGLQFLIQYYNGEERAKGNILERFSAQQFPDLHSELNLSSLELGDSALYFCASSEGAGATEAFFGQGTRLTVV.

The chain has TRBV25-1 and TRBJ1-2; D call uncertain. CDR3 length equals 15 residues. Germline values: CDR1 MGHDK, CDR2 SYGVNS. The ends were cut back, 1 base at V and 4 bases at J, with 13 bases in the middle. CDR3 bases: TGTGCCAGCAGTGAATTGTCGGCCAGCATCTATGGCTACACCTTC. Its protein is CASSELSASIYGYTF.

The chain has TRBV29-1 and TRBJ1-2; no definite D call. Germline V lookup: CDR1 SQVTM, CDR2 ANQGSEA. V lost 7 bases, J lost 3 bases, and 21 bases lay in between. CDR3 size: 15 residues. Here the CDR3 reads CSAQAIGFLDYGYTF. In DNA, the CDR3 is TGCAGCGCCCAGGCTATCGGTTTCTTGGACTATGGCTACACCTTC. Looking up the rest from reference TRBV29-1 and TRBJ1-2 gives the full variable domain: SAVISQKPSRDICQRGTSLTIQCQVDSQVTMMFWYRQQPGQSLTLIATANQGSEATYESGFVIDKFPISRPNLTFSTLTVSNMSPEDSSIYLCSAQAIGFLDYGYTFGSGTRLTVV.

The CDR3: CSLRDRNTGELFF. For the CDR3, the DNA is TGCAGCCTCCGGGACAGGAACACCGGGGAGCTGTTTTTT. The chain has TRBV29-1 and TRBJ2-2; 7 bases are a match to TRBD1. The V segment lost 8 bases and the J segment 1 base; nucleotides outside the gene matches: 4. The CDR3 length is 13 residues. CDR1 is SQVTM and CDR2 is ANQGSEA in the germline V gene.

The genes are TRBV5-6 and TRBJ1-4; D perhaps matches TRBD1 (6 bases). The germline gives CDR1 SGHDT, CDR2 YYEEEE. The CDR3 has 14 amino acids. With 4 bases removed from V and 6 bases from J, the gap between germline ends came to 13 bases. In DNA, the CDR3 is TGTGCCAGCAGCGTCGGGACAACCGATGAAAAACTGTTTTTT. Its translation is CASSVGTTDEKLFF.

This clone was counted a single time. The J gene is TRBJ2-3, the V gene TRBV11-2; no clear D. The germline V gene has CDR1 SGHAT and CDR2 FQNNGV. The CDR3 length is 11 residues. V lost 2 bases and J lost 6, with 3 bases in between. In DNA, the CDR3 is TGTGCCAGCAGCTTATGGGATACGCAGTATTTT. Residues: CASSLWDTQYF. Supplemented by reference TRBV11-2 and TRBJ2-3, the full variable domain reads EAGVAQSPRYKIIEKRQSVAFWCNPISGHATLYWYQQILGQGPKLLIQFQNNGVVDDSQLPKDRFSAERLKGVDSTLKIQPAKLEDSAVYLCASSLWDTQYFGPGTRLTVL.

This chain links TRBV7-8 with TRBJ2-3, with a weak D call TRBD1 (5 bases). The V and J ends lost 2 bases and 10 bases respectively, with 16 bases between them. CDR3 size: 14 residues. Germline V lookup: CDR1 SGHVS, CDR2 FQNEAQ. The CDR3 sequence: CASSLKGRAVAQYF. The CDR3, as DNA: TGTGCCAGCAGCTTAAAAGGCAGGGCCGTCGCGCAGTATTTT.

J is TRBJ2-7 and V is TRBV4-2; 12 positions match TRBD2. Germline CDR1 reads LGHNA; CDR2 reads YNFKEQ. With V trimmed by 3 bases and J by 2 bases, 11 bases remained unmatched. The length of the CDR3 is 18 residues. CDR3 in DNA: TGTGCCAGCAGCCAGGATCCTAGCGGGAGGGCCCGGGCCTACGAGCAGTACTTC. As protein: CASSQDPSGRARAYEQYF.

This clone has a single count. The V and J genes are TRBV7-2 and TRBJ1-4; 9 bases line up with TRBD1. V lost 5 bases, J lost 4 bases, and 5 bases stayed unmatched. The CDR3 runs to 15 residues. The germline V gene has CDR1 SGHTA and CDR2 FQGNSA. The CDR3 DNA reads TGTGCCAGCAGCCCGACGGACAGGGGTAATGAAAAACTGTTTTTT. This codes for CASSPTDRGNEKLFF.

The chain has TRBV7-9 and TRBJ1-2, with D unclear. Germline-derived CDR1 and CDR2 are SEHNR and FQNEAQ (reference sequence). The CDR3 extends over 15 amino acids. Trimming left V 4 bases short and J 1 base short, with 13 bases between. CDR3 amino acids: CASSSTLQDNYGYTF. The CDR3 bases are TGTGCCAGCAGCTCAACCCTACAAGATAACTATGGCTACACCTTC.

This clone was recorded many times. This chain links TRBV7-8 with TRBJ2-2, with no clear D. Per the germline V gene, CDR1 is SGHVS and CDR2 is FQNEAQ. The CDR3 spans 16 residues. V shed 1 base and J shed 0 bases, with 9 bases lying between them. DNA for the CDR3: TGTGCCAGCAGCTTAGGAGGTTACGCGAACACCGGGGAGCTGTTTTTT. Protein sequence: CASSLGGYANTGELFF.